One and the same sample provided the 16 T cell receptor beta chains below, sequenced in a study of sequential checkpoint blockade in melanoma. Specified treatment: randomized to nivolumab then ipilimumab (arm A) or the reverse (arm B). Libraries were prepared by immunoSEQ multiplex PCR; TCRdb keeps only in-frame clonotypes and omits some of them. Of about 9,600 clones in the sample, 24% were seen once. The source was tumor tissue (inferred from file names), collected from a patient given nivolumab and ipilimumab in sequence. All receptors derive from a human donor with melanoma.

The rearrangement links TRBV5-1 to TRBJ1-2; TRBD1 agrees at 9 bases. The CDR3 is 16 residues long. Trimming at V came to 4 bases and at J to 6 bases, leaving 13 bases not matched to a gene. Germline lookup yields CDR1 SGHRS and CDR2 YFSETQ. This CDR3 is CASSVDLGDRVNGYTF. The CDR3 nucleotides read TGCGCCAGCAGCGTCGATCTAGGGGACAGGGTGAATGGCTACACCTTC.

The chain carries TRBV30 and TRBJ2-3; unclear D gene. The CDR3 is 14 amino acids. Germline V CDR1 and CDR2: GTSNPN, SVGIG (reference sequence). V was trimmed by 0 bases and J by 3 bases, leaving 10 bases between them. The CDR3 spells CAWSVLGATDTQYF. The CDR3 nucleotides read TGTGCCTGGAGTGTCCTAGGAGCTACAGATACGCAGTATTTT.

This clone has a count of ten or more. This rearrangement joins TRBV11-3 to TRBJ1-1; possibly TRBD1 for D (5 bases). The V gene's germline CDR1 is SGHNT and CDR2 YENEEA. Trimming removed 5 bases from V and 4 bases from J, with 17 bases in between. This CDR3 comprises 15 residues. DNA of the CDR3: TGTGCCAGCAGCCACACAGTCGGGGCTGTCACTGAAGCTTTCTTT. The encoded protein is CASSHTVGAVTEAFF.

This clone showed up just a few times. J is TRBJ2-3 and V is TRBV10-3; no clear D gene. V lost 0 bases to trimming and J lost 2 bases, with 0 bases between them. The CDR3 is 12 residues long. Germline loops: CDR1 ENHRY, CDR2 SYGVKD. The CDR3 loop reads CAISESTDTQYF. Here the CDR3 DNA reads TGTGCCATCAGTGAGTCCACAGATACGCAGTATTTT.

This clone has a handful of counts. The rearrangement links TRBV11-3 to TRBJ1-2; 7 nucleotides match TRBD1. V was pared by 4 bases and J by 2 bases, with 4 bases of the junction left unmatched. This CDR3 has 14 residues. Per germline, CDR1 SGHNT and CDR2 YENEEA. The CDR3 spells CASSSTGANYGYTF. CDR3 bases: TGTGCCAGCAGCTCCACAGGGGCGAACTATGGCTACACCTTC.

The J gene is TRBJ2-3, the V gene TRBV19, with TRBD2 matching 8 bases. The CDR3 is 15 amino acids. The trim removed 9 bases at V and 3 bases at J, leaving 11 bases unmatched. Germline loops: CDR1 LNHDA, CDR2 SQIVND (reference sequence). In nucleotides, the CDR3 is TGTGCCAGGAGGCCTAGCGGGCCGTCGACAGATACGCAGTATTTT. Protein product: CARRPSGPSTDTQYF.

This clone was seen more than once but under ten times. CDR3 in DNA: TGTGCCAGCAGCTTGGCGGTGCAGGGCAATCAGCCCCAGCATTTT. Translating gives CASSLAVQGNQPQHF. The chain recombines TRBV11-3 with TRBJ1-5; no clear D. The CDR3 spans 15 residues. V dropped 3 bases and J dropped 2 bases, with 11 bases sitting between them. Germline V gene data show CDR1 as SGHNT and CDR2 as YENEEA. Full variable domain (rest looked up from reference TRBV11-3 and TRBJ1-5): EAGVVQSPRYKIIEKKQPVAFWCNPISGHNTLYWYLQNLGQGPELLIRYENEEAVDDSQLPKDRFSAERLKGVDSTLKIQPAELGDSAVYLCASSLAVQGNQPQHFGDGTRLSIL.

The gene calls are TRBV9 and TRBJ1-2; tentatively, D is TRBD1 (5 bases). The length of the CDR3 is 15 residues. V lost 0 bases to trimming and J lost 3 bases, with 12 bases between them. Germline V CDR1 and CDR2: SGDLS, YYNGEE. As DNA, the CDR3 is TGTGCCAGCAGCGTAGTGGGGCGGACGGACTATGGCTACACCTTC. Amino acids: CASSVVGRTDYGYTF.

V gene TRBV11-3 combines with J gene TRBJ1-1, with 8 bases matching TRBD1. Germline loops: CDR1 SGHNT, CDR2 YENEEA. J was trimmed by 1 base and V by 4 bases; bases with no gene match: 2. The CDR3 covers 14 residues. CDR3 in amino acids: CASSYGQGNTEAFF. DNA of the CDR3: TGTGCCAGCAGCTATGGACAGGGGAACACTGAAGCTTTCTTT.

The chain joins TRBV18 to TRBJ2-7, with D perhaps TRBD1 (6 bases). V lost 3 bases and J lost 6, with 9 bases in between. In germline, CDR1 is KGHSH, CDR2 LQKENI. The CDR3 contains 12 residues. CDR3 sequence (DNA): TGTGCCAGCTCACCGGGACAACCCGAGCAGTACTTC. Amino acids: CASSPGQPEQYF. The whole variable domain, remainder taken from reference TRBV18 and TRBJ2-7, is NAGVMQNPRHLVRRRGQEARLRCSPMKGHSHVYWYRQLPEEGLKFMVYLQKENIIDESGMPKERFSAEFPKEGPSILRIQQVVRGDSAAYFCASSPGQPEQYFGPGTRLTVT.

At least ten counts were recorded for this clone. The chain uses TRBV11-3 and TRBJ2-5; D might be TRBD1 (5 bases). Deletions cut 3 bases from V and 5 bases from J, with 13 bases between. The CDR3 consists of 14 residues. Germline V gene data show CDR1 as SGHNT and CDR2 as YENEEA. CDR3 sequence reads: CASSLSREFETQYF. The CDR3 coding sequence is TGTGCCAGCAGCTTGTCCAGGGAATTTGAGACCCAGTACTTC.

The sample holds many counts of this clone. This chain uses TRBV7-1 with TRBJ1-1; D is undetermined. TRBV7-1 is placed among ORFs of uncertain function. This CDR3 spans 13 amino acids. V was shortened by 4 bases and J by 6 bases, with 12 bases between the two germline ends. The CDR3 nucleotides are TGTGCCAGCAGCTTAGGCCCGGAGGCTGAAGCTTTCTTT. It translates to CASSLGPEAEAFF.

This chain uses TRBV19 with TRBJ1-4; maybe TRBD1 (6 bases). Looked up from germline, CDR1 is LNHDA and CDR2 is SQIVND (reference sequence). CDR3 size: 15 residues. Trimming took off 6 bases at V and 7 bases at J, with 18 bases between the two ends. This chain's CDR3 is CASSLRGSLGEKLFF. The DNA of the CDR3 is TGTGCCAGTAGCCTAAGGGGGAGCCTAGGTGAAAAACTGTTTTTT.

The CDR3: CASSYGDRGYEQYF. CDR3 bases: TGTGCCAGCAGTTACGGGGACAGGGGCTACGAGCAGTACTTC. This sequence joins TRBV6-8 and TRBJ2-7, with 10 bases identical to TRBD1. Per the germline V gene, CDR1 is MNHGY and CDR2 is SAAAGT. The V and J ends lost 2 bases and 3 bases, in that order; junction bases with no gene match: 1. The CDR3 runs to 14 residues.

The J gene is TRBJ1-1, the V gene TRBV15, with 9 bases aligning to TRBD1. Per germline, CDR1 LNHNV and CDR2 YYDKDF (reference sequence). Unmatched junction bases numbered 20, after V lost 1 base and J lost 5 bases. There are 20 residues in the CDR3. The CDR3 is CATSRGVGTGYTTFETEAFF. The DNA of the CDR3 is TGTGCCACCAGCAGAGGAGTGGGGACAGGGTACACAACGTTTGAGACTGAAGCTTTCTTT.

The genes are TRBV28 and TRBJ2-7, with D hard to call. The CDR3 runs 15 residues. CDR1 and CDR2 from the germline V gene are MDHEN and SYDVKM. The germline V and J ends were trimmed by 5 bases and 7 bases, with 21 bases remaining between them. The CDR3 nucleotides are TGTGCCAGCAGTCGTTCATCCTTCGCTCTCTATGAGCAGTACTTC. Its protein is CASSRSSFALYEQYF.